The clone carrying this TCR beta chain was seen many times. Its matching antigen is unknown. This entry comes from a study of regulatory T cells in long-lasting Graves disease. For the study at large: Prior antithyroid drug treatment in newly diagnosed Graves' patients lasted under 3 months.

For TCR beta, libraries came from iRepertoire HTBI primers and Arm-PCR of CDR3 regions. TCRdb reprocessed the multiplex PCR reads with MiXCR, giving one entry per CDR3 protein. The top ten hold roughly 12% of the sample, which has 200,000 to 250,000 distinct CDR3 sequences, around 19% seen once. Study-wide results and limits: Those with persistent disease had in common more public clonotypes (2,741) than new patients (966).

Time point noted: newly diagnosed GD, antithyroid drugs for less than 3 months. Isolated PBMC RNA provided the starting material for the TCR library. An endocrinology department in Xi'an, China, supplied the patients. With V trimmed by 3 bases and J by 2 bases, 14 bases remained unmatched. Germline V gene sequence: CDR1 SGHAT, CDR2 FQNNGV. This CDR3 is built from 18 residues. These same data were also listed under a study on T cells in Graves' hyperthyroidism and ophthalmopathy. This second study says: The authors' 13 V-J model separated ophthalmopathy from stable hyperthyroidism.

The specimen was peripheral blood mononuclear cells (PBMCs), collected at new diagnosis, from a patient treated with antithyroid drugs. The J gene is TRBJ2-3, the V gene TRBV11-2, with TRBD2 matching 7 bases. The TCR originated in a young woman with Graves disease. The CDR3 spells CASSLLGWGGSITDTQYF. The DNA for the CDR3 is TGTGCCAGCAGCTTGTTGGGGTGGGGGGGTTCGATCACAGATACGCAGTATTTT. The entire variable domain, with the rest obtained from reference TRBV11-2 and TRBJ2-3, is as follows: EAGVAQSPRYKIIEKRQSVAFWCNPISGHATLYWYQQILGQGPKLLIQFQNNGVVDDSQLPKDRFSAERLKGVDSTLKIQPAKLEDSAVYLCASSLLGWGGSITDTQYFGPGTRLTVL.